This TCR beta chain was recorded in a study of neurological immune-mediated disorders. This clonotype was seen ten or more times. Its cognate antigen is unknown. 5'RACE with 10-nucleotide random UMIs produced the cDNA. From the 5' RACE reads, TCRdb called clonotypes with MiXCR, one entry per CDR3 protein. The sample gives some 47,000 distinct CDR3 sequences, around a fifth of which show up once; around 4% is in the top ten. Germline loops: CDR1 SGDLS, CDR2 YYNGEE. V shed 4 bases, J shed 5 bases, and the junction held 17 bases outside the gene matches. The CDR3 loop spans 20 amino acids. Time point: technical triplicate 3. PBMCs numbering 2 million and stored at -80 C yielded the unsorted libraries. Notes on the study in general: Expanded clones shared no identical CDR3 amino acid sequences across subjects, which suggested private TCR-beta repertoires in all groups. Multiple sclerosis was found to have the least TCR clonal expansion, below healthy controls, and HTLV-1-associated myelopathy the most.

This TCR derives from a man aged 55-75 years with HTLV-1-associated myelopathy (HAM/TSP). The sequenced material came from PBMCs. The gene calls are TRBV9 and TRBJ2-2; 13 bases are a match to TRBD2. CDR3 sequence (DNA): TGTGCCAGCAGCTCTCACCCCGGGACTAGCGGGATTACTGGGACCGGGGAGCTGTTTTTT. Encoded protein: CASSSHPGTSGITGTGELFF.